A single sample gave rise to the 5 T cell receptor beta chains below, sequenced in a study of CD8 T cells in Susac syndrome. Reverse transcription of roughly 0.45 to 1 ug RNA used random hexamers. TCRdb re-analysed the immunoSEQ multiplex PCR reads in MiXCR, keeping a single row per CDR3 protein. The sample lists 250,000 to 350,000 distinct CDR3 sequences; just over 90% were seen once. Sequencing used CD4+ T cells from PBMCs. Receptor source: a human donor with multiple sclerosis.

The chain recombines TRBV19 with TRBJ1-2; D may be TRBD1 (6 bases). The germline V gene has CDR1 LNHDA and CDR2 SQIVND (reference sequence). The CDR3 runs 16 residues. V lost 2 bases, J lost 3 bases, and 16 bases lay in between. For the CDR3, the DNA is TGTGCCAGTAGTATATCCCGTGGAGGGGGAGACTATGGCTACACCTTC. Translated: CASSISRGGGDYGYTF.

This chain connects TRBV7-6 to TRBJ1-4, with a possible D match to TRBD1 (5 bases). From germline, CDR1 is SGHVS and CDR2 FNYEAQ. CDR3 length equals 14 residues. Trimming removed 1 base at V and 7 bases at J, with 10 bases between. CDR3 DNA: TGTGCCAGCAGCTTAGGGATGGGGGGTGAAAAACTGTTTTTT. Translated: CASSLGMGGEKLFF.

The CDR3 DNA sequence: TGCAGTGTCACAGGTGGAAACACCATATATTTT. It translates to CSVTGGNTIYF. The J gene is TRBJ1-3, the V gene TRBV20-1; maybe TRBD1 (5 bases). V was pared by 7 bases and J by 3 bases, with 7 bases between. CDR1 is DFQATT, CDR2 SNEGSKA, per germline (reference sequence). The CDR3 consists of 11 residues.

The rearrangement joins TRBV11-2 to TRBJ2-5, with D uncertain. Germline CDR1 SGHAT, CDR2 FQNNGV. This CDR3 has 14 residues. V lost 1 base to trimming and J lost 4 bases, with 10 bases between them. In nucleotides, the CDR3 is TGTGCCAGCAGCTTAGCTTGGGTCCCAGAGACCCAGTACTTC. Translation gives CASSLAWVPETQYF.

The V gene is TRBV29-1, the J gene TRBJ2-4; TRBD2 matches 7 bases. The CDR3 consists of 12 residues. Per germline, CDR1 SQVTM and CDR2 ANQGSEA. Losses at the gene ends were 4 bases for V and 11 bases for J; bases not matched to a gene: 8. CDR3 coding DNA: TGCAGCGTTGGGGAGGGTTCGGAGGTTCAGTACTTC. Amino acid sequence: CSVGEGSEVQYF.